One and the same sample provided the 13 T cell receptor beta chains below, sequenced in a study of T-cell memory formation after mild COVID-19. TCRdb itself ran the 5' RACE reads through MiXCR, one entry per CDR3 protein. The sample has just under 550,000 distinct CDR3 sequences, just over 20% seen once. What was sequenced was PBMCs or a T cell subset sorted from them (not recorded which). The source of these receptors is an adult woman who had mild COVID-19 (a few samples of this study predate the infection). Cell type and time point are not known.

The rearrangement links TRBV24-1 to TRBJ2-5; D call uncertain. V lost 5 bases to trimming and J lost 7 bases, with 13 bases between them. The CDR3 contains 13 residues. Germline V gene sequence: CDR1 KGHDR, CDR2 SFDVKD. The CDR3 coding sequence is TGTGCCACCAGTGTATCGGAGAAGGGGACCCAGTACTTC. Translation: CATSVSEKGTQYF.

The chain uses TRBV7-9 and TRBJ2-3, with 13 bases identical to TRBD2. Germline V gene data show CDR1 as SEHNR and CDR2 as FQNEAQ (reference sequence). The V segment lost 4 bases and the J segment 10 bases; nucleotides outside the gene matches: 11. The CDR3 has 16 amino acids. In DNA, the CDR3 is TGTGCCAGCAGCTCCCTGGCCGGACTAGCGGGAGACGCGCAGTATTTT. Amino acids: CASSSLAGLAGDAQYF.

This clonotype was seen a handful of times. The chain joins TRBV7-8 to TRBJ1-5; D perhaps matches TRBD1 (6 bases). CDR1 is SGHVS, CDR2 FQNEAQ, per germline. Trimming took off 0 bases at V and 2 bases at J, with 11 bases between the two ends. The CDR3 is 16 residues long. The CDR3, as DNA: TGTGCCAGCAGCTTAGCATTTTCAGGGGGCAATCAGCCCCAGCATTTT. Protein sequence: CASSLAFSGGNQPQHF.

This clonotype was seen a handful of times. The chain links TRBV15 to TRBJ2-3, with 9 bases lining up with TRBD2. The CDR3 extends over 14 amino acids. Germline V gives CDR1 LNHNV, CDR2 YYDKDF (reference sequence). V lost 5 bases and J lost 3; bases outside the gene matches: 3. The DNA of the CDR3 is TGTGCCACCAGCTCGCTAGCGGGGACAGATACGCAGTATTTT. Protein product: CATSSLAGTDTQYF.

In its sample, this clonotype was seen a few times. The V and J genes are TRBV7-9 and TRBJ1-2, with D perhaps matching TRBD1 (5 bases). This CDR3 region has 14 residues. CDR1 is SEHNR and CDR2 is FQNEAQ in the germline V gene (reference sequence). V shed 1 base and J shed 4 bases, with 10 bases lying between them. Here the CDR3 reads CASSLEQAGYGYTF. The CDR3 DNA reads TGTGCCAGCAGCTTAGAACAGGCGGGCTATGGCTACACCTTC. The full variable domain, its missing parts supplied by reference TRBV7-9 and TRBJ1-2, is DTGVSQNPRHKITKRGQNVTFRCDPISEHNRLYWYRQTLGQGPEFLTYFQNEAQLEKSRLLSDRFSAERPKGSFSTLEIQRTEQGDSAMYLCASSLEQAGYGYTFGSGTRLTVV.

This clonotype turned up a few times. The chain carries TRBV3-1 and TRBJ2-1, with D unresolved. V gave up 0 bases and J gave up 9 bases, with 12 bases separating them. Germline CDR1 LGHDT, CDR2 YNNKEL (reference sequence). The length of the CDR3 is 14 residues. The CDR3 region has the DNA TGTGCCAGCAGCCAAGATCTGGTTTCCCGTGAGCAGTTCTTC. This sequence encodes CASSQDLVSREQFF.

This clonotype was counted only a few times. This chain links TRBV7-9 with TRBJ2-3, with D tentatively TRBD2 (6 bases). The germline V gene encodes CDR1 SEHNR and CDR2 FQNEAQ (reference sequence). This CDR3 contains 15 residues. V lost 5 bases to trimming and J lost 3 bases, with 15 bases between them. Here the CDR3 reads CASSPQGGRTDTQYF. The CDR3 DNA reads TGTGCCAGCAGCCCTCAGGGAGGTAGGACAGATACGCAGTATTTT.

V gene TRBV29-1 combines with J gene TRBJ2-7; TRBD2 matches 9 bases. Germline V gives CDR1 SQVTM, CDR2 ANQGSEA. The CDR3 extends over 14 amino acids. The V gene end was trimmed by 0 bases and the J gene end by 3 bases; junction bases not matched to a gene: 3. The DNA for the CDR3 is TGCAGCGTTGAAGAAGCGGGAGGCAACTACGAGCAGTACTTC. Translated, it gives CSVEEAGGNYEQYF.

This clonotype came up many times. The junction departs from germline at one end; a sequencing error may be responsible. The chain couples TRBV7-7 to TRBJ2-7, with D possibly being TRBD2 (6 bases). This CDR3 has 14 amino acids. Germline CDR1 SSHAT, CDR2 FNYEAQ (reference sequence). The CDR3 loop reads CASSLAEATYEQYF. For the CDR3, the DNA is TGTGCTAGCAGCTTAGCGGAGGCTACCTACGAGCAGTACTTC.

The rearrangement uses TRBV9 and TRBJ2-2; D gene unclear. The CDR3 contains 13 residues. Between the trimmed V and J ends, which lost 0 bases and 5 bases, there was a span of 5 bases. From germline, CDR1 is SGDLS and CDR2 YYNGEE. This chain's CDR3 is CASSVGWTGELFF. The DNA for the CDR3 is TGTGCCAGCAGCGTAGGATGGACCGGGGAGCTGTTTTTT.

Turning to this clonotype: A read error may account for a junction end that differs from germline. This chain uses TRBV7-7 with TRBJ2-5, with 15 positions matching TRBD2. This CDR3 contains 16 residues. Germline lookup yields CDR1 SSHAT and CDR2 FNYEAQ (reference sequence). The CDR3 DNA sequence: TGTGCTAGCAGCCCGACGGGACTAGCGGGAGGCGAGACCCAGTACTTC. Protein: CASSPTGLAGGETQYF.

This sequence joins TRBV18 and TRBJ2-7; D uncertain. Trimming left V 2 bases short and J 3 bases short, with 11 bases between. Germline V CDR1 and CDR2: KGHSH, LQKENI. The CDR3 covers 14 residues. CDR3 nucleotides: TGTGCCAGCTCACCAGATGAGAGAAGCTACGAGCAGTACTTC. This gives the protein CASSPDERSYEQYF. The variable domain in full, with the rest retrieved from reference TRBV18 and TRBJ2-7, is NAGVMQNPRHLVRRRGQEARLRCSPMKGHSHVYWYRQLPEEGLKFMVYLQKENIIDESGMPKERFSAEFPKEGPSILRIQQVVRGDSAAYFCASSPDERSYEQYFGPGTRLTVT.

The rearrangement links TRBV6-1 to TRBJ2-7; no reliable D call. Deletions cut 7 bases from V and 1 base from J, with 14 bases between. CDR1 MNHNS and CDR2 SASEGT come from the germline V gene. The CDR3 consists of 14 residues. Here the CDR3 reads CASTVRVLSYEQYF. The DNA of the CDR3 is TGTGCCAGCACCGTCCGAGTCCTTTCCTACGAGCAGTACTTC.